The 3 T cell receptor beta chains reported below all come from one sample, sequenced in a study of cytomegalovirus exposure and HLA in healthy donors (TCRdb year 2017). Library method: the immunoSEQ multiplex PCR assay. For the multiplex PCR, a mixture combining 60 forward primers for TCR Vbeta segments and 13 reverse primers for TCR Jbeta segments was used. TCRdb's version of the immuneACCESS table is confined to in-frame rearrangements and falls short of the full clone set. An unresolved V gene accounts for under half of the shortfall where checked; the remainder is of unknown origin. This sample holds approximately 120,000 clones; 73% were observed only once. Roughly 8% of the sample is in the top ten clones. Sequenced material: PBMCs. These receptors were obtained from a man aged 35-49 years in good health and CMV-seronegative.

The J gene is TRBJ1-4, the V gene TRBV6-5; a possible D gene is TRBD1 (6 bases). Trimming left V 2 bases short and J 6 bases short, with 13 bases between. Per the germline V gene, CDR1 is MNHEY and CDR2 is SVGAGI. The CDR3 contains 15 residues. CDR3 sequence reads: CASSYTGGAYEKLFF. The CDR3, as DNA: TGTGCCAGCAGTTACACTGGGGGGGCGTATGAAAAACTGTTTTTT.

A single count supports this clone. The chain combines TRBV6-1 with TRBJ2-1; possible D gene TRBD2, 7 bases. V lost 3 bases and J 12 bases, leaving 15 bases between the germline ends. Germline CDR1 and CDR2: MNHNS and SASEGT. The CDR3 runs 13 residues. The CDR3 loop is CASSDEGGGRQFF. The CDR3 DNA is TGTGCCAGCAGTGATGAGGGAGGGGGTCGGCAGTTCTTC.

The rearrangement joins TRBV25-1 to TRBJ2-3; 9 bases match TRBD2. This CDR3 has 16 residues. V trimming: 2 bases; J trimming: 7 bases; junction bases outside the gene matches: 10. From germline, CDR1 is MGHDK and CDR2 SYGVNS. As DNA, the CDR3 is TGTGCCAGCAGTGAAGGGGCGGGGGGGATCACGAATACGCAGTATTTT. As protein: CASSEGAGGITNTQYF.